The rows below give T cell receptor beta chains drawn from one sample of a study of blood T cell repertoires in COVID-19. Using immunoSEQ multiplex PCR, the repertoire was profiled, and TCRdb retains in-frame clones only, with some absent. Of some 240,000 clones in the sample, roughly nine tenths were seen once. Material for sequencing was peripheral blood. The receptors derive from a man in his sixties who had recovered from COVID-19. The conserved cysteine and the conserved F or W are not part of the CDR3 here.

j_call v_call cdr3_aa
TRBJ2-3 TRBV5-1 ASSLQDGRNTQY
TRBJ2-3 TRBV9 ASSLPHGLAGEDTQY
TRBJ1-4 TRBV7-9 ASSPRDRDEKLF
TRBJ1-2 TRBV6-5 ATGGGAYGYT
TRBJ2-2 TRBV2 ASSAGTSNTGELF
TRBJ2-3 TRBV2 AGGLAGGSSTDTQY
TRBJ2-3 TRBV7-2 ASSLSYTDTQY
TRBJ2-3 TRBV11-3 ASSPRQGGTDTQY
TRBJ2-4 TRBV9 ASSVRSLGNIQY
TRBJ2-7 TRBV5-1 ASSPQGASYEQY
TRBJ2-3 TRBV11-2 ASSLGGTGVDTQY
TRBJ2-1 TRBV2 ASSSTSGGAYNEQF
TRBJ1-6 TRBV6-6 ASSYQAQNSPLH
TRBJ1-2 TRBV11-2 ASSPPGQGDYGYT
TRBJ1-2 TRBV7-2 ASSRQGLYGYT
TRBJ2-3 TRBV5-6 ASSSGTGFTQY
TRBJ2-5 TRBV28 ASSFPGLAGAQETQY
TRBJ1-1 TRBV28 ASSLRGDTEAF